This T cell receptor (beta chain) was identified during a study of T cells after yellow fever vaccination. Overall study findings and caveats: Most clones from primary vaccination resurfaced after the booster (about 96% CD4, around 89% CD8). Shared CD4/CD8 clonotypes were a small share, likely from convergent recombination.

CDR1 and CDR2 (germline): SGHRS, YFSETQ. The CDR3 has 11 amino acids. With 5 bases removed from V and 6 bases from J, the gap between germline ends came to 9 bases. TCRdb reprocessed the 5' RACE reads with MiXCR, giving one entry per CDR3 protein. The table records around 500,000 distinct CDR3 sequences, about a fifth of them present only once. Points on this clonotype: Antigen unknown.

The chain is built from TRBV5-1 and TRBJ2-7, with D unresolved. The clonotype comes from a man aged 18 to 30 who received the YFV17D yellow fever vaccine. Source: PBMCs, taken around 3 weeks after the first yellow fever vaccination. This CDR3 is CASRGKTEQYV. For the CDR3, the DNA is TGCGCCAGCAGGGGGAAGACCGAGCAGTACGTC.